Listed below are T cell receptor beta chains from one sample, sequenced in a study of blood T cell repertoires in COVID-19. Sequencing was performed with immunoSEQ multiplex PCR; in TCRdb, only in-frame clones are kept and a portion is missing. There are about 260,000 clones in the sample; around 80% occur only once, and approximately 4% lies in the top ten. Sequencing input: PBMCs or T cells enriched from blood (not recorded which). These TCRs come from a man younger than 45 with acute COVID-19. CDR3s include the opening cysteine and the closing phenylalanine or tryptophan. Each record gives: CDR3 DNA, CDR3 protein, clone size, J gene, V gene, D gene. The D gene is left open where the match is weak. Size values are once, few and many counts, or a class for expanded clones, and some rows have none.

TGTGCCAGCAGCCGTCCCGGGACAGGGGGAGGTCGAGACACCATATATTTT | CASSRPGTGGGRDTIYF | . | TRBJ1-3 | TRBV3-1/TRBV3-2 | TRBD1
TGTGCCAGCTTGGAGGACAGGGGCTCCCAAGAGACCCAGTACTTC | CASLEDRGSQETQYF | . | TRBJ2-5 | TRBV28 | TRBD1
TGTGCCAGCAGCTTCCTAGCGGCAAAGGGGAATGAGCAGTTCTTC | CASSFLAAKGNEQFF | once | TRBJ2-1 | TRBV7-9 | TRBD2
TGTGCCAGCAGCTTAACAGGGGGGGATCAGCCCCAGCATTTT | CASSLTGGDQPQHF | . | TRBJ1-5 | TRBV7-2 | TRBD1
TGTGCCACCAGTGATTTGCTAGCGGAAGGCACAGATACGCAGTATTTT | CATSDLLAEGTDTQYF | few | TRBJ2-3 | TRBV24-1 | TRBD2
TGTGCCAGCAGCCCAGACGGGAACTATGGCTACACCTTC | CASSPDGNYGYTF | . | TRBJ1-2 | TRBV11-3 | .
TGTGCCACCCATGCAAGGGAGCGGGCAGGGCGTCAGCTCACTGAAGCTTTTTTT | CATHARERAGRQLTEAFF | . | TRBJ1-1 | TRBV7-2 | .
TGTGCCAGCAGCCCCGGGGGGGCGGTCTTCGAGACCCAGTACTTC | CASSPGGAVFETQYF | . | TRBJ2-5 | TRBV11-3 | TRBD2
TGTGCCAGCAGTTACTCCGGACAGACTAATGAAAAACTGTTTTTT | CASSYSGQTNEKLFF | once | TRBJ1-4 | TRBV6-5 | .
TGTGCCAGCAGCCCGGGACAGATCGACACCGGGGAGCTGTTTTTT | CASSPGQIDTGELFF | . | TRBJ2-2 | TRBV7-9 | TRBD1
TGTGCCACCAGCAGAGATCGGGAGTCTGGGGCCAACGTCCTGACTTTC | CATSRDRESGANVLTF | . | TRBJ2-6 | TRBV15 | .
TGTGCCAGCCAAGGGACTAGCGATGAGCAGTTCTTC | CASQGTSDEQFF | . | TRBJ2-1 | TRBV18 | TRBD2
TGTGCCAGCAGCTTATCAGGGAATCAGCCCCAGCATTTT | CASSLSGNQPQHF | . | TRBJ1-5 | TRBV7-2 | .
TGCGCCAGCAGTGATGGGACAGGGGTTAACACCGGGGAGCTGTTTTTT | CASSDGTGVNTGELFF | . | TRBJ2-2 | TRBV5-1 | TRBD1
TGTGCCAGCAGTGATCCAGGGTTCGACATTCAGTACTTC | CASSDPGFDIQYF | . | TRBJ2-4 | TRBV2 | .
TGCGCCAGCAGCCAAGACAGGGGGCTTGAGACCCAGTACTTC | CASSQDRGLETQYF | . | TRBJ2-5 | TRBV4-1 | TRBD1
TGCAGCGTTGTTACGCGGGGGAACACCGGGGAGCTGTTTTTT | CSVVTRGNTGELFF | once | TRBJ2-2 | TRBV29-1 | .
TGTGCCAGCGCGAGCTCTGGAAACACCATATATTTT | CASASSGNTIYF | . | TRBJ1-3 | TRBV2 | .
TGTGCCAGCAGCGCTTTTCAGGGGTCCGCAATGAACACTGAAGCTTTCTTT | CASSAFQGSAMNTEAFF | . | TRBJ1-1 | TRBV5-1 | .
TGTGCCAGCAGCCCTAGGGTTGTACGGGGGGAGTTTAGCGGCTATACGCAGTATTTT | CASSPRVVRGEFSGYTQYF | . | TRBJ2-3 | TRBV3-1/TRBV3-2 | TRBD2
TGTGCCAGCACCTCTTCGGGGGTGAGCTCTGGGGCCAACGTCCTGACTTTC | CASTSSGVSSGANVLTF | . | TRBJ2-6 | TRBV7-9 | .
TGTGCCAGCAGAACAGGCGGCGGGACTAGCGGGGTTGAGCAGTTCTTC | CASRTGGGTSGVEQFF | . | TRBJ2-1 | TRBV11-2 | TRBD2
TGTGCCAGCTCACTCGACAGGGATAGGCTGTTTTTT | CASSLDRDRLFF | . | TRBJ1-4 | TRBV18 | TRBD1
TGTGCCAGCAGCTTGGAAGGGGCCGCCGCTGAAGCTTTCTTT | CASSLEGAAAEAFF | . | TRBJ1-1 | TRBV5-4 | .
TGTGCCAGCAGCCCTCGTCCTAGCGGGGGCACAGATACGCAGTATTTT | CASSPRPSGGTDTQYF | . | TRBJ2-3 | TRBV3-1/TRBV3-2 | TRBD2
TGTGCCAGCAGCACTCGGTTGAACACTGAAGCTTTCTTT | CASSTRLNTEAFF | . | TRBJ1-1 | TRBV11-2 | .
TGTGCCAGCCGGGACAGGACGATATTGAACACTGAAGCTTTCTTT | CASRDRTILNTEAFF | . | TRBJ1-1 | TRBV27 | TRBD1
TGTGCCAGCAGCTTGGGACAGCCGACGAACACTGAAGCTTTCTTT | CASSLGQPTNTEAFF | . | TRBJ1-1 | TRBV7-9 | TRBD1
TGTGCCAGCAGCTTGGGGACAGCGAGGGATTCACCCCTCCACTTT | CASSLGTARDSPLHF | . | TRBJ1-6 | TRBV7-8 | TRBD1
TGTGCCAGCAGTGAAAGGGTGCTAGCGGGATTCTCCGATACGCAGTATTTT | CASSERVLAGFSDTQYF | . | TRBJ2-3 | TRBV2 | TRBD2
TGTGCCAGCAGCCTAAAATCAACAGGATTCTATGGCTACACCTTC | CASSLKSTGFYGYTF | once | TRBJ1-2 | TRBV6-5 | .
TGTGCTAGCAGCCCAGGGGGCGCTTCTGGAAACACCATATATTTT | CASSPGGASGNTIYF | . | TRBJ1-3 | TRBV7-7 | TRBD1
TGTGCCAGCTCAGCCTATGGGGGCGGTAAGGGACAACAGCCCCAGCATTTT | CASSAYGGGKGQQPQHF | . | TRBJ1-5 | TRBV18 | .
TGTGCCAGCATAACAGGGGGTCCTAATCAGCCCCAGCATTTT | CASITGGPNQPQHF | once | TRBJ1-5 | TRBV2 | TRBD1
TGTGCCAGCAGCCACCGGGACAGGGGGCGGACCACCGGGGAGCTGTTTTTT | CASSHRDRGRTTGELFF | . | TRBJ2-2 | TRBV3-1/TRBV3-2 | TRBD1
TGTGCCAGCAAGATACAGGGGTACGGTGAGCAGTTCTTC | CASKIQGYGEQFF | . | TRBJ2-1 | TRBV28 | TRBD1
TGTGCCAGCTCACCAGGGGCGGGAAGAGATACGCAGTATTTT | CASSPGAGRDTQYF | . | TRBJ2-3 | TRBV18 | .
TGTGCCAGTACCATAATCGGACTAGCGGGGGACACCGGGGAGCTGTTTTTT | CASTIIGLAGDTGELFF | . | TRBJ2-2 | TRBV19 | TRBD2
TGTGCCAGCAGCCTGACCAGGTCAGGGGGGGAGACCCAGTACTTC | CASSLTRSGGETQYF | . | TRBJ2-5 | TRBV11-2 | .
TGTGCCAGTAGTTCTCAGGGGTTCGGGGCCCAGTACTTC | CASSSQGFGAQYF | few | TRBJ2-5 | TRBV19 | .
TGTGCCAGCTCACCTCGGGGACAGGATGGCGGTGGCTACACCTTC | CASSPRGQDGGGYTF | . | TRBJ1-2 | TRBV18 | TRBD1
TGTGCCAGCAGCCCGGCAACGGGAACTAATGAAAAACTGTTTTTT | CASSPATGTNEKLFF | once | TRBJ1-4 | TRBV7-8 | .
TGTGCCAGCAGGACGACAGGGAAAGAGACCCAGTACTTC | CASRTTGKETQYF | . | TRBJ2-5 | TRBV12-3/TRBV12-4 | TRBD1
TGTGCCAGCAGTTGGGGAGGGACAGGGGGTGAAAAACTGTTTTTT | CASSWGGTGGEKLFF | . | TRBJ1-4 | TRBV28 | TRBD1
TGTGCCAGTAGCTACAAGGACAGGAACAATGAGCAGTTCTTC | CASSYKDRNNEQFF | . | TRBJ2-1 | TRBV19 | TRBD1
TGCAGCGTATGTCCCGGGACAGGGGGTTGGTCTGGAAACACCATATATTTT | CSVCPGTGGWSGNTIYF | . | TRBJ1-3 | TRBV29-1 | TRBD1